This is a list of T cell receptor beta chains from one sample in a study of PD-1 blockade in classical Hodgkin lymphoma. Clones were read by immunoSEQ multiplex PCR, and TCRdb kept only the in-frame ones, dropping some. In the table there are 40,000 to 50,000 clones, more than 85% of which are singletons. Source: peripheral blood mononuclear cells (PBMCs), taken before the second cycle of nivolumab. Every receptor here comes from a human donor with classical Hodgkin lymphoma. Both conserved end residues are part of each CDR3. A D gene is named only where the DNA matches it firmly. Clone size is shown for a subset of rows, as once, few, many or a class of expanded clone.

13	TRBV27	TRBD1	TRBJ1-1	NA	CASLGQGGLEAFF	TGTGCCAGCCTTGGACAGGGAGGACTTGAAGCTTTCTTT
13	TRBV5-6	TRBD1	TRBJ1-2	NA	CASSARQGGGYTF	TGTGCCAGCAGCGCCCGGCAGGGGGGTGGCTACACCTTC
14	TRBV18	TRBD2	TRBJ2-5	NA	CASSPQRGIETQYF	TGTGCCAGCTCACCTCAGCGGGGGATAGAGACCCAGTACTTC
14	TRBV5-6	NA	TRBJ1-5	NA	CASSLGTANQPQHF	TGTGCCAGCAGCTTGGGGACAGCTAATCAGCCCCAGCATTTT
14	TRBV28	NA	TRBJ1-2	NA	CASSTFGGAGGYTF	TGTGCCAGCAGTACCTTTGGGGGTGCGGGAGGCTACACCTTC
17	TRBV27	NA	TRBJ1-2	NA	CASSAAAERSPLYGYTF	TGTGCCAGCTCCGCGGCGGCAGAGCGATCCCCCCTCTATGGCTACACCTTC
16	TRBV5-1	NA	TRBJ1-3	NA	CASSSTNAGSGNTIYF	TGCGCCAGCAGCTCGACAAACGCAGGATCTGGAAACACCATATATTTT
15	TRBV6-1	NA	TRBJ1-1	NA	CASSEAGHRATEAFF	TGTGCCAGCAGTGAAGCTGGACACCGCGCTACTGAAGCTTTCTTT
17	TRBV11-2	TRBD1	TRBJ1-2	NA	CASSLEGQGLWSYGYTF	TGTGCCAGCAGCTTAGAGGGACAGGGCCTTTGGTCCTATGGCTACACCTTC
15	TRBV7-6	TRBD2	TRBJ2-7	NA	CASSLAPGLAYEQYF	TGTGCCAGCAGCTTAGCCCCGGGACTAGCGTACGAGCAGTACTTC
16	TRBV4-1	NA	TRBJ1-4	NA	CASSREIQGSNEKLFF	TGCGCCAGCAGCCGGGAGATACAGGGTTCTAATGAAAAACTGTTTTTT
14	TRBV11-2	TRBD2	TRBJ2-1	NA	CASSLATSGIGRFF	TGTGCCAGCAGCTTAGCGACTAGCGGGATAGGGAGGTTCTTC
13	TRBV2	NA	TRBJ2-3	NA	CASRQAPPDTQYF	TGTGCCAGCAGGCAGGCCCCTCCAGATACGCAGTATTTT
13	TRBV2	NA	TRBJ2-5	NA	CASRSSDQETQYF	TGTGCCAGCAGGTCTAGCGACCAAGAGACCCAGTACTTC
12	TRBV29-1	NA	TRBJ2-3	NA	CSAQAGRMTQYF	TGCAGTGCCCAAGCGGGTCGGATGACGCAGTATTTT
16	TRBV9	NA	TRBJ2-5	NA	CASSVRGAGTQETQYF	TGTGCCAGCAGCGTGCGGGGTGCCGGAACTCAAGAGACCCAGTACTTC
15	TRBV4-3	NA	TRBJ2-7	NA	CASSQDMAGAYEQYF	TGCGCCAGCAGCCAAGATATGGCAGGGGCCTACGAGCAGTACTTC
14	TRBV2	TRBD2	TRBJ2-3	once	CASSRSGGTDTQYF	TGTGCCAGCAGTAGGTCGGGGGGGACAGATACGCAGTATTTT
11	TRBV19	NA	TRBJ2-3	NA	CASTLGDTQYF	TGTGCCAGTACCTTGGGAGATACGCAGTATTTT
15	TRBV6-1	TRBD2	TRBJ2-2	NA	CASVPLAGATGELFF	TGTGCCAGCGTTCCTCTAGCGGGAGCAACCGGGGAGCTGTTTTTT
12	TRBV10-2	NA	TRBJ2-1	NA	CASSERATEQFF	TGCGCCAGCAGTGAGAGGGCCACCGAGCAGTTCTTC
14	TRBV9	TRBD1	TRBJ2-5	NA	CASSVGTAQETQYF	TGTGCCAGCAGCGTCGGGACAGCCCAAGAGACCCAGTACTTC